The source of this T cell receptor (beta chain) is a study of monozygotic twins with cystic fibrosis. Notes on the study in general: In 13 of 16 pairs, V gene usage was closest to the co-twin's. Unrelated CF individuals shared fewer identical clonotypes than monozygotic CF twins.

Repertoires were generated with immunoSEQ multiplex PCR, while TCRdb's copy carries only in-frame clones and drops some. The sample contains tens of thousands of clones, 96% of which appear only once. Notes on this clone: Its specificity is unknown.

This CDR3 has 13 residues. The germline V gene has CDR1 MNHNS and CDR2 SASEGT. Trimming left V 10 bases short and J 4 bases short, with 16 bases between. The clonotype originates from a girl aged 2-10 years with cystic fibrosis. The V gene is TRBV6-1, the J gene TRBJ1-1; no firm D call. Sequencing was performed on blood. The CDR3 coding sequence is TGTGCCACCGGCTGGCAAGTGGGCACTGAAGCTTTCTTT. This gives the protein CATGWQVGTEAFF.